This T cell receptor (beta chain) was observed in a study of shared clonotypes between healthy human individuals. Naive CD8 cells lacked CD45RO, underwent positive selection for CCR7 and left out terminally differentiated effector memory CD45RA+ cells. The data were produced by immunoSEQ multiplex PCR, yet TCRdb's version contains in-frame clones alone and is incomplete. Of roughly 2 million clones listed, less than 95% were seen once; the top ten hold 1% to 1.3%. This CDR3 is 13 amino acids long. Germline CDR1 MNHEY, CDR2 SMNVEV (reference sequence). Between the trimmed V and J ends, which lost 3 bases and 1 base, there was a span of 7 bases.

Sequencing input: naive CD8+ T cells sorted from blood. The chain has TRBV27 and TRBJ2-7, with unresolved D. This TCR derives from a man younger than 30 in good health. The CDR3 nucleotides are TGTGCCAGCAGTTTGACCCATTCCTACGAGCAGTACTTC. Translated, it gives CASSLTHSYEQYF.